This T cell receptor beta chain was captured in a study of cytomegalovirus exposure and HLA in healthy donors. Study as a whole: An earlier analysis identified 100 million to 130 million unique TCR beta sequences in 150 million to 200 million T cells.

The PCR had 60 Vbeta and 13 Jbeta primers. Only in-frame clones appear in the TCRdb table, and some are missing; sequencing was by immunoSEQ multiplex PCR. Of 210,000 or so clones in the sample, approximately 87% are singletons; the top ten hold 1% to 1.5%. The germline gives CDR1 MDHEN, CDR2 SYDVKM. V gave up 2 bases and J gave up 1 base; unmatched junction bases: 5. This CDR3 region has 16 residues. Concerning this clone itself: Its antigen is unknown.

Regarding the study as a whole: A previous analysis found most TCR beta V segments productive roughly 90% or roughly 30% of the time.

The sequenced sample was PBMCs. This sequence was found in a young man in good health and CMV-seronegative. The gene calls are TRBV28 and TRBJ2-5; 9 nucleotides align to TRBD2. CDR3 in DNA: TGTGCCAGCAGTTTACCTAGCGGGAACTCCCAAGAGACCCAGTACTTC. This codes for CASSLPSGNSQETQYF.